This passage covers 29 T cell receptor beta chains from one sample sequenced in a study of blood T cell repertoires in COVID-19 (dated by TCRdb to about 2020). Libraries were prepared through the immunoSEQ multiplex PCR assay. TCRdb provides this immuneACCESS table in a form limited to in-frame rearrangements. Some clones are lacking; in checked studies, under half of them reflect an unresolved V gene, and why the rest are absent is not known. This sample has some 240,000 clones in its table, and approximately 80% of those were observed once. Of the sample, roughly 9.6% falls within the top ten clones. Sequencing was carried out using peripheral blood. The receptors shown here come from an elderly woman with acute or convalescent COVID-19.

This clone was seen just once. V is TRBV7-2 and J is TRBJ2-7; 9 bases are a match to TRBD1. Looked up from germline, CDR1 is SGHTA and CDR2 is FQGNSA. V lost 5 bases, J lost 3 bases, and 8 bases stayed unmatched. This CDR3 spans 15 amino acids. CDR3 amino acids: CASSRPGTGFYEQYF. The CDR3 nucleotides read TGTGCCAGCAGCAGACCCGGGACAGGGTTCTACGAGCAGTACTTC.

This chain uses TRBV24-1 with TRBJ1-2, with a tentative D call TRBD1 (6 bases). V gave up 4 bases and J gave up 8 bases, with 13 bases separating them. The CDR3 length is 13 residues. In germline, CDR1 is KGHDR, CDR2 SFDVKD. CDR3 loop: CATSDGGARGYTF. The DNA of the CDR3 is TGTGCCACCAGTGACGGGGGGGCGCGGGGCTACACCTTC.

The chain joins TRBV4-1 to TRBJ1-6; 7 bases match TRBD1. Germline values: CDR1 MGHRA, CDR2 YSYEKL. V was pared by 4 bases and J by 6 bases, with 9 bases of the junction left unmatched. The CDR3 length is 16 residues. The CDR3 sequence is CASSPQPGQTNSPLHF. The CDR3 bases are TGCGCCAGCAGCCCACAACCGGGACAGACTAATTCACCCCTCCACTTT.

The chain links TRBV5-6 to TRBJ1-2; tentatively, D is TRBD1 (6 bases). There are 14 residues in the CDR3. The V gene lost 2 bases and the J gene lost 4 bases, with 12 bases spanning the gap. Germline V gene lookup returns CDR1 SGHDT and CDR2 YYEEEE. The CDR3 nucleotides read TGTGCCAGCAGCTTCAGGGGAACGGGCTATGGCTACACCTTC. It encodes CASSFRGTGYGYTF.

The chain combines TRBV3-1 (or the pseudogene TRBV3-2) with TRBJ1-2; D is possibly TRBD1 (5 bases). This CDR3 contains 15 residues. The V end was cut by 0 bases, the J end by 9 bases, with 17 bases between. Germline V gene lookup returns CDR1 LGHDT and CDR2 YNNKEL (reference sequence). The chain's CDR3 is CASSQDGQGQGSYTF. The CDR3 nucleotides read TGTGCCAGCAGCCAAGACGGGCAAGGTCAGGGAAGCTACACCTTC.

This clone has just a few counts. The chain uses TRBV6-5 and TRBJ1-1; tentative D call: TRBD1 (5 bases). The CDR3 runs to 12 residues. The germline CDR1 and CDR2 sequences are MNHEY and SVGAGI. The V and J ends lost 6 bases and 11 bases respectively, with 16 bases between them. The DNA for the CDR3 is TGTGCCAGCAGCCACGGAGGGGCGGGTGCTTTCTTT. Residues: CASSHGGAGAFF.

The chain links TRBV18 to TRBJ1-4; a weak D match, TRBD1 (6 bases). The germline V and J ends were trimmed by 3 bases and 4 bases, with 9 bases remaining between them. Per the germline V gene, CDR1 is KGHSH and CDR2 is LQKENI. CDR3 length: 14 residues. The CDR3 DNA reads TGTGCCAGCTCACCGCAGGGGCTTAATGAAAAACTGTTTTTT. Its translation is CASSPQGLNEKLFF.

V usage is TRBV3-1 (or the pseudogene TRBV3-2) and J usage is TRBJ1-5; D is unresolved. Trimming took off 4 bases at V and 7 bases at J, with 14 bases between the two ends. Germline-derived CDR1 and CDR2 are LGHDT and YNNKEL (reference sequence). The CDR3 is 14 amino acids. The DNA for the CDR3 is TGTGCCAGCAGCCCGGGGTTGGTTCGGCAGCCCCAGCATTTT. Its protein is CASSPGLVRQPQHF.

V usage is TRBV5-4 and J usage is TRBJ1-5; D might be TRBD1 (5 bases). Germline V CDR1 and CDR2: SGHNT, YYREEE (reference sequence). V shed 0 bases and J shed 4 bases, with 17 bases lying between them. The CDR3 length is 17 residues. The CDR3 loop is CASSLGPDSLPNQPQHF. As DNA, the CDR3 is TGTGCCAGCAGCTTGGGCCCAGACAGTCTACCGAATCAGCCCCAGCATTTT.

The CDR3 DNA is TGTGCCAGCAGTGAATTGGCTAGCGGGGGGCCCTCCTACAATGAGCAGTTCTTC. Amino acid sequence: CASSELASGGPSYNEQFF. J is TRBJ2-1 and V is TRBV2, with 11 bases fitting TRBD2. The CDR3 is 18 residues long. V shed 2 bases and J 0 bases; nucleotides not matched to a gene: 6. Germline lookup yields CDR1 SNHLY and CDR2 FYNNEI.

As DNA, the CDR3 is TGTGCCACCTCATTGGGGGCGGGTGATTCACCCCTCCACTTT. Translating gives CATSLGAGDSPLHF. The chain uses TRBV5-4 and TRBJ1-6; D might be TRBD1 (6 bases). V shed 9 bases and J shed 8 bases, with 18 bases lying between them. The CDR3 runs 14 residues. The germline V gene has CDR1 SGHNT and CDR2 YYREEE (reference sequence).

This sequence joins TRBV2 and TRBJ2-2; D is possibly TRBD1 (6 bases). Germline V CDR1 and CDR2: SNHLY, FYNNEI. V lost 6 bases and J 7 bases, leaving 15 bases between the germline ends. The CDR3 consists of 14 residues. The CDR3 spells CASSPQGSGGELFF. The CDR3 DNA reads as TGTGCCAGCAGCCCCCAGGGGTCAGGCGGGGAGCTGTTTTTT. The whole variable domain, filled in from reference TRBV2 and TRBJ2-2, reads EPEVTQTPSHQVTQMGQEVILRCVPISNHLYFYWYRQILGQKVEFLVSFYNNEISEKSEIFDDQFSVERPDGSNFTLKIRSTKLEDSAMYFCASSPQGSGGELFFGEGSRLTVL.

The chain combines TRBV27 with TRBJ2-3; no reliable D call. Trimming removed 4 bases at V and 3 bases at J, with 5 bases between. From germline, CDR1 is MNHEY and CDR2 SMNVEV (reference sequence). The CDR3 length is 12 residues. The CDR3 sequence is CASSSPTDTQYF. Written as DNA, the CDR3 is TGTGCCAGCAGTTCCCCGACAGATACGCAGTATTTT.

The gene calls are TRBV19 and TRBJ2-1; D might be TRBD2 (6 bases). V shed 6 bases and J shed 8 bases, with 26 bases lying between them. CDR1 is LNHDA and CDR2 is SQIVND in the germline V gene (reference sequence). The CDR3 is 17 amino acids. CDR3 protein: CASRIKATGVISHEQFF. The CDR3, as DNA: TGTGCCAGTAGGATAAAAGCCACGGGGGTTATTTCCCATGAGCAGTTCTTC.

The count of this clone is one. This sequence joins TRBV28 and TRBJ2-7; 8 nucleotides align to TRBD2. Losses at the gene ends were 7 bases for V and 4 bases for J; bases not matched to a gene: 6. Germline CDR1 MDHEN, CDR2 SYDVKM. The CDR3 is made up of 13 amino acids. The CDR3 nucleotides read TGTGCCAGCACGGGAGGGGGGCGGTACGAGCAGTACTTC. It encodes CASTGGGRYEQYF.

V usage is TRBV19 and J usage is TRBJ1-4; no clear D gene. The V end was cut by 2 bases, the J end by 0 bases, with 13 bases between. The CDR3 loop spans 17 amino acids. CDR1 is LNHDA and CDR2 is SQIVND in the germline V gene (reference sequence). CDR3 sequence reads: CASSITNLPSTNEKLFF. CDR3 coding DNA: TGTGCCAGTAGTATAACTAACCTACCTTCAACTAATGAAAAACTGTTTTTT.

The chain joins TRBV15 to TRBJ2-5; TRBD1 might be the D (6 bases). The CDR3 is made up of 16 amino acids. V dropped 0 bases and J dropped 1 base, with 12 bases sitting between them. Per the germline V gene, CDR1 is LNHNV and CDR2 is YYDKDF (reference sequence). CDR3 coding DNA: TGTGCCACCAGCAGAGATCGTGGCAGGGGCCAAGAGACCCAGTACTTC. This encodes CATSRDRGRGQETQYF.

This rearrangement joins TRBV15 to TRBJ1-5, with 11 bases identical to TRBD1. Germline trimming cut 5 bases from V and 5 bases from J; bases unmatched to any gene: 5. The CDR3 has 15 residues. Looked up from germline, CDR1 is LNHNV and CDR2 is YYDKDF (reference sequence). The CDR3 nucleotides read TGTGCCACCAGCCAAGGACAGGGGGCGGATCAGCCCCAGCATTTT. Amino acid sequence: CATSQGQGADQPQHF.

This clone was observed a handful of times. CDR3 in DNA: TGTGCCACCCGGCGGGGACCCCTTGGGGAGCTGTTTTTT. It specifies CATRRGPLGELFF. This chain joins TRBV10-3 and TRBJ2-2, with a tentative D call TRBD2 (6 bases). The CDR3 contains 13 residues. Germline CDR1 and CDR2: ENHRY and SYGVKD. The V gene lost 10 bases and the J gene lost 8 bases, with 17 bases spanning the gap.

The genes are TRBV9 and TRBJ1-2, with a weak D call TRBD1 (5 bases). Trimming removed 6 bases from V and 2 bases from J, with 11 bases in between. The CDR3 contains 13 residues. From germline, CDR1 is SGDLS and CDR2 YYNGEE. As DNA, the CDR3 is TGTGCCAGCAAGAGGCCAGGGAACTATGGCTACACCTTC. This codes for CASKRPGNYGYTF.

The V call is TRBV5-4, the J call TRBJ1-2; TRBD1 matches at 8 bases. The J segment lost 2 bases and the V segment lost 4 bases, leaving 1 base of the junction unmatched. The CDR3 sequence is 13 residues long. The germline V gene encodes CDR1 SGHNT and CDR2 YYREEE (reference sequence). This CDR3 is CASSRTGNYGYTF. In DNA, the CDR3 is TGTGCCAGCAGCCGGACAGGGAACTATGGCTACACCTTC.

The chain carries TRBV6-1 and TRBJ1-1; D possibly corresponds to TRBD1 (6 bases). Germline loops: CDR1 MNHNS, CDR2 SASEGT. The CDR3 is 13 residues long. Trimming took 1 base from V and 10 from J, leaving 13 bases between them. The CDR3 nucleotides are TGTGCCAGCAGTGAAGGGGACATAAGAGGAGCTTTCTTT. This codes for CASSEGDIRGAFF.

J is TRBJ1-1 and V is TRBV5-1, with TRBD1 matching over 7 bases. This CDR3 is built from 16 residues. CDR1 SGHRS and CDR2 YFSETQ come from the germline V gene. J lost 5 bases, V lost 4 bases, and 14 bases had no gene match. Here the CDR3 DNA reads TGCGCCAGCAGCGTCCCGCCACAGGGGTCAGGGACTGAAGCTTTCTTT. Translation: CASSVPPQGSGTEAFF.

The chain is built from TRBV7-2 and TRBJ2-2; possibly TRBD1 for D (5 bases). Trimming removed 1 base from V and 4 bases from J, with 10 bases in between. The CDR3 is 15 amino acids. Germline CDR1 is SGHTA and CDR2 is FQGNSA. The CDR3 sequence: CASSLVGRGTGELFF. In DNA, the CDR3 is TGTGCCAGCAGCTTAGTGGGAAGGGGCACCGGGGAGCTGTTTTTT.

V usage is TRBV9 and J usage is TRBJ1-6; TRBD1 is a possible D gene (6 bases). Germline-derived CDR1 and CDR2 are SGDLS and YYNGEE. Trimming cost V 2 bases and J 8 bases, with 11 bases left between them. This CDR3 contains 14 residues. For the CDR3, the DNA is TGTGCCAGCAGCGTCGGCAGGGGCGATTCACCCCTCCACTTT. Amino acids: CASSVGRGDSPLHF. The entire variable domain, with the rest obtained from reference TRBV9 and TRBJ1-6, is as follows: DSGVTQTPKHLITATGQRVTLRCSPRSGDLSVYWYQQSLDQGLQFLIQYYNGEERAKGNILERFSAQQFPDLHSELNLSSLELGDSALYFCASSVGRGDSPLHFGNGTRLTVT.

V gene TRBV5-4 combines with J gene TRBJ1-1, with TRBD1 identical over 7 bases. V shed 3 bases and J 3 bases; nucleotides not matched to a gene: 5. Germline CDR1 and CDR2: SGHNT and YYREEE (reference sequence). This CDR3 comprises 14 residues. For the CDR3, the DNA is TGTGCCAGCAGCTCAAACAGGGGCGACACTGAAGCTTTCTTT. As protein: CASSSNRGDTEAFF.

The CDR3 protein is CASSVGSQGITEAFF. CDR3 bases: TGTGCCAGCAGCGTAGGAAGCCAGGGAATCACTGAAGCTTTCTTT. The rearrangement uses TRBV9 and TRBJ1-1; possible D gene TRBD1, 5 bases. The V and J ends lost 0 bases and 4 bases respectively, with 13 bases between them. CDR3 length equals 15 residues. CDR1 and CDR2 from the germline V gene are SGDLS and YYNGEE.

V and J are TRBV5-1 and TRBJ1-4; 8 bases are a match to TRBD1. Germline CDR1 and CDR2: SGHRS and YFSETQ. The CDR3 spans 14 residues. V gave up 4 bases and J gave up 7 bases; unmatched junction bases: 6. The CDR3 is CASSIGQGGEKLFF. CDR3 bases: TGCGCCAGCAGCATAGGACAGGGAGGTGAAAAACTGTTTTTT.

The chain is built from TRBV3-1 (or the pseudogene TRBV3-2) and TRBJ2-2, with 8 bases lining up with TRBD1. The CDR3 spans 18 residues. The germline V gene has CDR1 LGHDT and CDR2 YNNKEL (reference sequence). V trimming: 1 base; J trimming: 0 bases; junction bases outside the gene matches: 7. This chain's CDR3 is CASSQGDRLPSNTGELFF. In DNA, the CDR3 is TGTGCCAGCAGCCAAGGGGACAGGCTGCCTTCGAACACCGGGGAGCTGTTTTTT.